Shown below are 4 T cell receptor beta chains from a single sample sequenced in a study of T cells in Graves' hyperthyroidism and ophthalmopathy. The TCR beta CDR3 regions underwent amplification using RNA transcripts as the source. Researchers ran a first-round RT-PCR on the TCR CDR3 using the HTBI primer set. One entry per CDR3 protein results from TCRdb running MiXCR on the multiplex PCR reads. Of around 580,000 distinct CDR3 sequences in the sample, 40% to 55% are singletons; the top ten hold approximately 7.5%. Sample: peripheral blood or thyroid tissue (not recorded which). These TCRs come from a woman under 30 with Graves' hyperthyroidism.

J is TRBJ2-7 and V is TRBV29-1; the match to TRBD2 covers 11 bases. Germline assignment: CDR1 SQVTM and CDR2 ANQGSEA. The CDR3 length is 13 residues. V lost 4 bases, J lost 6 bases, and 5 bases stayed unmatched. CDR3 in amino acids: CSVVLAGVSEQYF. The CDR3 coding sequence is TGCAGCGTTGTACTAGCGGGAGTTTCCGAGCAGTACTTC.

V is TRBV6-6 and J is TRBJ2-7; 9 positions match TRBD1. The CDR3 is made up of 14 amino acids. V gave up 6 bases and J gave up 0 bases; unmatched junction bases: 3. Germline V lookup: CDR1 MNHNY, CDR2 SVGAGI (reference sequence). The CDR3 reads CASRGQGRSYEQYF. For the CDR3, the DNA is TGTGCCAGCAGGGGACAGGGCCGCTCCTACGAGCAGTACTTC.

The chain employs TRBV20-1 and TRBJ2-7; D is unclear. Per germline, CDR1 DFQATT and CDR2 SNEGSKA (reference sequence). The CDR3 is made up of 13 amino acids. The V end was cut by 2 bases, the J end by 2 bases, with 10 bases between. The CDR3 nucleotides are TGCAGTGCTAGAAGCCGCAGCACCTACGAGCAGTACTTC. Its translation: CSARSRSTYEQYF.

V gene TRBV20-1 combines with J gene TRBJ2-5, with D perhaps matching TRBD1 or TRBD2 (5 bases each). Looked up from germline, CDR1 is DFQATT and CDR2 is SNEGSKA (reference sequence). This CDR3 is built from 13 residues. Trimming stripped 3 bases from V and 5 bases from J, with 13 bases between. The CDR3 region is CSASPGRWETQYF. The CDR3 nucleotides are TGCAGTGCTAGCCCGGGACGGTGGGAGACCCAGTACTTC.